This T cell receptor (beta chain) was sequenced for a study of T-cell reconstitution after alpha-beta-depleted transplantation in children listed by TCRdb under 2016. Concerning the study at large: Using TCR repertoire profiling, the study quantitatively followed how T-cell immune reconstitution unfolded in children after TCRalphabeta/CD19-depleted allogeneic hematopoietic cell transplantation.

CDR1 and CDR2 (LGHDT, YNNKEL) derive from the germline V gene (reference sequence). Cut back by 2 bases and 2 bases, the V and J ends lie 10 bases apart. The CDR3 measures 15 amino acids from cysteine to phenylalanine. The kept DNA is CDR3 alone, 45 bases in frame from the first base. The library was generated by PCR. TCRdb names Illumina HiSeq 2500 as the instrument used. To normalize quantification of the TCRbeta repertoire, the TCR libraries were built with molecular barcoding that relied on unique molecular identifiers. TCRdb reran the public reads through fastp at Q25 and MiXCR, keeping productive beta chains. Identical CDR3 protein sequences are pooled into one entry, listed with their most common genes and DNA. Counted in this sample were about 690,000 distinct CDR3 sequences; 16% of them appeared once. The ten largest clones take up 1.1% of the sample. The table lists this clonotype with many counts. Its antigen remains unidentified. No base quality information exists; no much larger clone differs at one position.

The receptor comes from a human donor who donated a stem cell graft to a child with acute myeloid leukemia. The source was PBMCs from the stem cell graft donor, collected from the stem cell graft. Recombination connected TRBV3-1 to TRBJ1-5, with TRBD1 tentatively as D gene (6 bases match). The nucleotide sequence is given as TGTGCCAGCAGCCAATCCCCAGGGGGCAATCAGCCCCAGCATTTT. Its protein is CASSQSPGGNQPQHF.